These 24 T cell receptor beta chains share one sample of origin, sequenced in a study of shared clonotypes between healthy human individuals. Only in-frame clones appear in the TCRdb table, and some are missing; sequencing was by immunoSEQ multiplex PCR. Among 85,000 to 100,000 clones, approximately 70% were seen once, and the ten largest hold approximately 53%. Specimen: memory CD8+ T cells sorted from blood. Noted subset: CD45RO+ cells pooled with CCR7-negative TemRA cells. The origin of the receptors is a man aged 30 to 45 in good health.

CDR3 amino acids: CASSPWTSANNEQFF. CDR3 DNA: TGTGCCAGCAGTCCATGGACTAGCGCAAACAATGAGCAGTTCTTC. The chain uses TRBV2 and TRBJ2-1; 9 bases map to TRBD2. This CDR3 region has 15 residues. Germline CDR1 is SNHLY and CDR2 is FYNNEI. With 5 bases clipped from V and 5 bases from J, the junction kept 7 bases outside the gene matches.

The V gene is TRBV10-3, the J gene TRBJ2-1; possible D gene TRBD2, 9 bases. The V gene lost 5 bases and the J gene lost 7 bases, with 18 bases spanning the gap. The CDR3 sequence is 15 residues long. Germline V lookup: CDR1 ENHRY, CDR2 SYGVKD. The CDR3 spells CAISQGASGKNEQFF. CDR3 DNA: TGTGCCATCAGTCAGGGGGCTAGCGGGAAGAATGAGCAGTTCTTC.

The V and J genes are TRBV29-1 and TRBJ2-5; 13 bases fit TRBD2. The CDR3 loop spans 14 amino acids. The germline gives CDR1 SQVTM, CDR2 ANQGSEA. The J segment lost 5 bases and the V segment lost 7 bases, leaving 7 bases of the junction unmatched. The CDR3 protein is CSASGLAGRETQYF. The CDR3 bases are TGCAGCGCTTCGGGACTAGCGGGAAGGGAGACCCAGTACTTC.

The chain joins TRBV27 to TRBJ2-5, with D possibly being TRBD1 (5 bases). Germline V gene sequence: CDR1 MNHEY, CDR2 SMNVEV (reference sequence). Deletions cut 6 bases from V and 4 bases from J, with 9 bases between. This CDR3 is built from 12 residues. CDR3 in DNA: TGTGCCAGCAGCAAAGACAGAGAGACCCAGTACTTC. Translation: CASSKDRETQYF.

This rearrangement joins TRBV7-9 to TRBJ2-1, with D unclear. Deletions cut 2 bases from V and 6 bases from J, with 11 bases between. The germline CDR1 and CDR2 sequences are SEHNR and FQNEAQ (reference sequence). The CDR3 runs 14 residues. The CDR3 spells CASSLSEFGNEQFF. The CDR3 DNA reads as TGTGCCAGCAGCTTAAGCGAGTTCGGCAATGAGCAGTTCTTC.

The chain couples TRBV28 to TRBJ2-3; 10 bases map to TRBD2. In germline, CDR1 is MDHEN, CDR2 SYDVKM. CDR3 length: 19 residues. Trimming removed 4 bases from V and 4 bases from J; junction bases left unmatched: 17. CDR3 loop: CASSSPDVTSGMESDTQYF. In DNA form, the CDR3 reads TGTGCCAGCAGTTCCCCAGATGTTACTAGCGGGATGGAGTCAGATACGCAGTATTTT.

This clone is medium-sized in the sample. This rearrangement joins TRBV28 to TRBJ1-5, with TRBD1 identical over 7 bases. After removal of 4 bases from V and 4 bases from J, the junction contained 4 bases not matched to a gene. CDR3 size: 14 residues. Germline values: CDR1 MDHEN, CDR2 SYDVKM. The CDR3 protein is CASSSGQKNQPQHF. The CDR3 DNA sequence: TGTGCCAGCAGTTCGGGACAGAAAAATCAGCCCCAGCATTTT.

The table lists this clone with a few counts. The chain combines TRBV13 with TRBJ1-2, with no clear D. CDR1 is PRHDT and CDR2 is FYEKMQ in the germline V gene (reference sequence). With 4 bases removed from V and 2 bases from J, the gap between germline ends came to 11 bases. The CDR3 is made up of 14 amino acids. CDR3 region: CASSSITKNYGYTF. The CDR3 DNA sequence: TGTGCCAGCAGCTCCATCACAAAGAACTATGGCTACACCTTC.

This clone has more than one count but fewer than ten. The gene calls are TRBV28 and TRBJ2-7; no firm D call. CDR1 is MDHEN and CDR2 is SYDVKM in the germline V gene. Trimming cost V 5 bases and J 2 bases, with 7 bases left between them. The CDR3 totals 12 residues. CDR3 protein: CASSPTPYEQYF. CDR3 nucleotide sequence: TGTGCCAGCAGTCCCACCCCCTACGAGCAGTACTTC.

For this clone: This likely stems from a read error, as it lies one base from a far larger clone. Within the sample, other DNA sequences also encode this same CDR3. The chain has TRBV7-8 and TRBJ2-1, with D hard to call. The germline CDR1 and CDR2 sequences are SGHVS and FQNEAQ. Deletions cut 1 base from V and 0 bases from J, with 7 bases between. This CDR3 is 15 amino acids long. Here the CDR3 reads CASSLGPSSYNEQFF. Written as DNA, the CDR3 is TGTGCCAGCAGCTTAGGTCCGAGCTCCTACAATGAGCAGTTCTTC.

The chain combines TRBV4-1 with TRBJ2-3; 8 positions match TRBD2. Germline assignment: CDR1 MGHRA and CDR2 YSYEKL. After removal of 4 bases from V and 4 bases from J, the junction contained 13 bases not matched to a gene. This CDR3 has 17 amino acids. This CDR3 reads CASSLSPGLENSDTQYF. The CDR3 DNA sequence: TGCGCCAGCAGCCTCTCACCGGGACTAGAAAACTCAGATACGCAGTATTTT.

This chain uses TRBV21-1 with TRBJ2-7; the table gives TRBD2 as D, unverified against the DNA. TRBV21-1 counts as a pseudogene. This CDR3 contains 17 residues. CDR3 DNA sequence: TGTGCCAGCAGCAAAGCGGGACTAGCGGGAAGCTCCTACGAGCAGTACTTC. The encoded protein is CASSKAGLAGSSYEQYF.

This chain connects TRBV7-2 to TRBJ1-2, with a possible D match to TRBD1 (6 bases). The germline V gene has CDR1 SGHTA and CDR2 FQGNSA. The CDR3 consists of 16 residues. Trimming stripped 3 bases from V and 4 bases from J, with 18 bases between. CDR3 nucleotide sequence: TGTGCCAGCAGCTTGGGTTGGGGGCTTCGTTTCTATGGCTACACCTTC. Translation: CASSLGWGLRFYGYTF.

The CDR3 nucleotides are TGTGCCAGCAGCTTAGATCTTTGTTGCTCCTACAATGAGCAGTTCTTC. Translated, it gives CASSLDLCCSYNEQFF. The genes are TRBV11-2 and TRBJ2-1; D gene unclear. Looked up from germline, CDR1 is SGHAT and CDR2 is FQNNGV. This CDR3 region has 16 residues. Trimming removed 0 bases at V and 0 bases at J, with 9 bases between.

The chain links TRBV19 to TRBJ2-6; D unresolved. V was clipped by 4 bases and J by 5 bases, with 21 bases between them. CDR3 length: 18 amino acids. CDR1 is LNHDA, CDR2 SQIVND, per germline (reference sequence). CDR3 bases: TGTGCCAGTAGTAAGGAAGTGACATCACAAAGTCGGGCCAACGTCCTGACTTTC. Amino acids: CASSKEVTSQSRANVLTF.

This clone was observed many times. The CDR3 DNA reads as TGTGCCAGCACCTCCCGCAGGGTTGAGACTGAAGCTTTCTTT. Residues: CASTSRRVETEAFF. J is TRBJ1-1 and V is TRBV28; weak D call: TRBD1 (5 bases). Germline CDR1 and CDR2: MDHEN and SYDVKM. CDR3 size: 14 residues. V was trimmed by 7 bases and J by 5 bases, leaving 17 bases between them.

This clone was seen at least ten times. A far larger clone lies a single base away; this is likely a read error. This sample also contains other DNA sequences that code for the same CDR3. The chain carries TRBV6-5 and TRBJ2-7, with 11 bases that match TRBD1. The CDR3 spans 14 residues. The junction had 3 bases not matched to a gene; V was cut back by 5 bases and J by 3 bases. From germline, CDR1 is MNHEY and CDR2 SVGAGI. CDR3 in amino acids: CASSAGTGGYEQYF. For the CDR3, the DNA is TGTGCCAGCAGTGCCGGGACAGGGGGCTACGAGCAGTACTTC.

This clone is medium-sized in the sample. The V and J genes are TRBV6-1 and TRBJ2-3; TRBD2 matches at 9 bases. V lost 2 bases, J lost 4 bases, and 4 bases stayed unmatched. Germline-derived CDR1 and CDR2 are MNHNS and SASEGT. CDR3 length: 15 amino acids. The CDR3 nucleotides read TGTGCCAGCAGTGAAACAGCGGGAGGCGCAGATACGCAGTATTTT. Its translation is CASSETAGGADTQYF.

CDR3 nucleotides: TGCGCCAGCAGCCCAAAAGCACGGAGACTAGCGAACCCCGCGAACACCGGGGAGCTGTTTTTT. Protein sequence: CASSPKARRLANPANTGELFF. The chain uses TRBV4-1 and TRBJ2-2; 8 bases agree with TRBD2. V trimming: 4 bases; J trimming: 0 bases; junction bases outside the gene matches: 19. Germline V gene data show CDR1 as MGHRA and CDR2 as YSYEKL. The CDR3 extends over 21 amino acids.

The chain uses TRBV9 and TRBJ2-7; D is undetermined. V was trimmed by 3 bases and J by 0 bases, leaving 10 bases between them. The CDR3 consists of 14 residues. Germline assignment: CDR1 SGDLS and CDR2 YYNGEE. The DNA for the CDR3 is TGTGCCAGCAGCGAGAAGAGTTTCTCCTACGAGCAGTACTTC. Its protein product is CASSEKSFSYEQYF. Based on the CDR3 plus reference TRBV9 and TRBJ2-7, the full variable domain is DSGVTQTPKHLITATGQRVTLRCSPRSGDLSVYWYQQSLDQGLQFLIQYYNGEERAKGNILERFSAQQFPDLHSELNLSSLELGDSALYFCASSEKSFSYEQYFGPGTRLTVT.

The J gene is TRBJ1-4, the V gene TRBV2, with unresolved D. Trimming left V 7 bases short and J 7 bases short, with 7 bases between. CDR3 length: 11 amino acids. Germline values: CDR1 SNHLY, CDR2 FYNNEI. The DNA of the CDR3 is TGTGCCAGCACGGCTATTGAAAAACTGTTTTTT. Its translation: CASTAIEKLFF.

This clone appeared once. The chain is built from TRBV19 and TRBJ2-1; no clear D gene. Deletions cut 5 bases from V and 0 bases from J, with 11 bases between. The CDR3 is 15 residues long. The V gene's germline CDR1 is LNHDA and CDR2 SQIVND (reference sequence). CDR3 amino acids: CASSARYDSYNEQFF. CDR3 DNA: TGTGCCAGTAGTGCACGATATGACTCCTACAATGAGCAGTTCTTC.

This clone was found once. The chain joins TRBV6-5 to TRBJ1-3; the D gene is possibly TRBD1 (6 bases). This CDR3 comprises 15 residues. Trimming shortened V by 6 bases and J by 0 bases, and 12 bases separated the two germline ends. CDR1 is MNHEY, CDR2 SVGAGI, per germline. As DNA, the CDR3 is TGTGCCAGCAGCTTGGACAGCGCCTCTGGAAACACCATATATTTT. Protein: CASSLDSASGNTIYF.

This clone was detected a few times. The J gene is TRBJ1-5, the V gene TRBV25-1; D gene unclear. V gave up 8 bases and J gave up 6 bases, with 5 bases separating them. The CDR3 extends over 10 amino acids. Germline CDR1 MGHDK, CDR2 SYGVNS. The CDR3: CASGSQPQHF. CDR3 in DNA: TGTGCCAGCGGATCTCAGCCCCAGCATTTT.